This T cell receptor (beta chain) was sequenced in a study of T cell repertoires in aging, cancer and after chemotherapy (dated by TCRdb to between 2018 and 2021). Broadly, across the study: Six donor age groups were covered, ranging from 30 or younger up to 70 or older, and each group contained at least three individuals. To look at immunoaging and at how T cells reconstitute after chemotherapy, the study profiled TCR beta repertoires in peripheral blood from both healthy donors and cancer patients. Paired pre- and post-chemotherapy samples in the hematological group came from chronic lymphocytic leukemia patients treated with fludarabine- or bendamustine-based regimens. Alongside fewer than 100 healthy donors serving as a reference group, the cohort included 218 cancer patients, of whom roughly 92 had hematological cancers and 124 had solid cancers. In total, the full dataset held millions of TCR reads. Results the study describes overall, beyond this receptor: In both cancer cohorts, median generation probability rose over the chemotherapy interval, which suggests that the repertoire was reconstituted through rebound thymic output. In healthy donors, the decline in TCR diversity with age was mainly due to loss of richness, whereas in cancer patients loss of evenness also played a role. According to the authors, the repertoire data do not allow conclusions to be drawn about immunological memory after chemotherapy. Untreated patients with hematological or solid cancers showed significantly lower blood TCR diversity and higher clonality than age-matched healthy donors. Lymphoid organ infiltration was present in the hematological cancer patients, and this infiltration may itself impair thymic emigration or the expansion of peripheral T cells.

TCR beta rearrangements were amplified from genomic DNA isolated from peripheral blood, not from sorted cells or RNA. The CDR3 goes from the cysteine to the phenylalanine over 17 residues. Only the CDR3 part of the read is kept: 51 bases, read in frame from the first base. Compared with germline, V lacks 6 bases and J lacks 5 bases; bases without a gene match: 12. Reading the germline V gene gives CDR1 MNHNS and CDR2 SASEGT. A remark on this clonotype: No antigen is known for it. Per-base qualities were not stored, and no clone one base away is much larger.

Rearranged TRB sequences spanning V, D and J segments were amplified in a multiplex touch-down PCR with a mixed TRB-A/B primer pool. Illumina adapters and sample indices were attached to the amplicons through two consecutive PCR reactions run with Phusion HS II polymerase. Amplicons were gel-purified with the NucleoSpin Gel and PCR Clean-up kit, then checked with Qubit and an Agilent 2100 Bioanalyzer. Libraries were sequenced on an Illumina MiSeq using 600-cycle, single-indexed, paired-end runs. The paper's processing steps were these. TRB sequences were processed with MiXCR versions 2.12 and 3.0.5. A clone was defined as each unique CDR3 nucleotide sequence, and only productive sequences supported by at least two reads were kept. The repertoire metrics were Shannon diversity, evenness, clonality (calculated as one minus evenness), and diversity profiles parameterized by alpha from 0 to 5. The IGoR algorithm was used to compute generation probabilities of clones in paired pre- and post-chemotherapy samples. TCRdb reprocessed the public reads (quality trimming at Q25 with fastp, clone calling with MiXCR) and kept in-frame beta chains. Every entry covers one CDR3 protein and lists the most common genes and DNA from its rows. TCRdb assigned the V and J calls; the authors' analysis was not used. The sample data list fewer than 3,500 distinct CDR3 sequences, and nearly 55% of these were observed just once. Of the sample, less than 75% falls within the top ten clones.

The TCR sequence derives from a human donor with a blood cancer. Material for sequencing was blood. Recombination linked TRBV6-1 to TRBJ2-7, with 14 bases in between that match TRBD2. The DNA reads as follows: TGTGCCAGCAGCCCGGGACTAGCGGGGGTTGGGCGCCACGAGCAGTACTTC. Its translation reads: CASSPGLAGVGRHEQYF.